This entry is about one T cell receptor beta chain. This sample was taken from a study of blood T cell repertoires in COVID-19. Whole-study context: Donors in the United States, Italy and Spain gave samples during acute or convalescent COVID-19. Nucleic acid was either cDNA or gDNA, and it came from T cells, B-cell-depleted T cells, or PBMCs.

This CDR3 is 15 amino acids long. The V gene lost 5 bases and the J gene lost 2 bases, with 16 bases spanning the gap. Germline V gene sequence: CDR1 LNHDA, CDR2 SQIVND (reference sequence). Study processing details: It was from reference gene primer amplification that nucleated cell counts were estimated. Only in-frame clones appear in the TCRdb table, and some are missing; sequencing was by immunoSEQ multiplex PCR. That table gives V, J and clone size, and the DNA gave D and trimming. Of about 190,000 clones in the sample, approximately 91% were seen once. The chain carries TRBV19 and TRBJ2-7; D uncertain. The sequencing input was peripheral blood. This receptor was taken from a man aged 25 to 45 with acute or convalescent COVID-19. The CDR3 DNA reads TGTGCCAGTAGTCTTCTTGGAGATCATCCCTACGAGCAGTACTTC. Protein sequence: CASSLLGDHPYEQYF.